The clone carrying this TCR beta chain appeared a single time. This CDR3 contains 14 residues. V was clipped by 5 bases and J by 0 bases, with 10 bases between them. Per germline, CDR1 SGDLS and CDR2 YYNGEE. The table came from immunoSEQ multiplex PCR; TCRdb's copy has only in-frame clones and leaves some out. Among roughly 410,000 clones listed, about 87% were seen once. These data are taken from a study of blood T cell repertoires in COVID-19. The receptor's source is a woman aged 55-70 years with COVID-19, enrolled during active disease. The specimen sequenced was peripheral blood. This chain connects TRBV9 to TRBJ2-3; tentatively, D is TRBD1 (6 bases). CDR3 sequence reads: CASRGQASTDTQYF. The CDR3 region has the DNA TGTGCCAGCAGGGGACAAGCTAGCACAGATACGCAGTATTTT.